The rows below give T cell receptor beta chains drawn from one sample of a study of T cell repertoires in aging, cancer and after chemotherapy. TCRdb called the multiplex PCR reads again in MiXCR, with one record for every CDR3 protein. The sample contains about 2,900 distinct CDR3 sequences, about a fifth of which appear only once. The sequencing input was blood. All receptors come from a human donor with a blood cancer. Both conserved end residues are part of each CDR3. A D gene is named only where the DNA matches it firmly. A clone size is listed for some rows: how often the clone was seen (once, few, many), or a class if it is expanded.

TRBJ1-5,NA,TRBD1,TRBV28,CASSISRQGYRPQHF,TGTGCCAGCAGTATTTCAAGACAGGGCTATCGGCCCCAGCATTTT
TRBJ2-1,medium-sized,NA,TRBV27,CASRTGATNEQFF,TGTGCCAGCAGGACGGGGGCTACCAATGAGCAGTTCTTC
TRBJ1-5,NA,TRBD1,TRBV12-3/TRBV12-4,CASSLQGYSNQPQHF,TGTGCCAGCAGTCTACAGGGGTATAGCAATCAGCCCCAGCATTTT
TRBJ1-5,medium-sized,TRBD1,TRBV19,CASSETGMANQPQHF,TGTGCCAGTAGTGAGACAGGGATGGCAAATCAGCCCCAGCATTTT
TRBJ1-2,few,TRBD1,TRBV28,CASKYPTGANYGYTF,TGTGCCAGCAAATACCCGACAGGGGCTAACTATGGCTACACCTTC
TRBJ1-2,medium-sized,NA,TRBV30,CAWSGGGETYGYTF,TGTGCCTGGAGTGGCGGAGGGGAAACCTATGGCTACACCTTC
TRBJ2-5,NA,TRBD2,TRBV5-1,CASSSFDSGSIKTQYF,TGCGCCAGCAGCTCTTTCGATAGCGGGAGTATAAAGACCCAGTACTTC
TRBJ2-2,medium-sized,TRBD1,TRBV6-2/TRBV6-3,CASSLTGRTGELFF,TGTGCCAGCAGTCTGACAGGGCGGACCGGGGAGCTGTTTTTT
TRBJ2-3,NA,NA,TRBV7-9,CASSLGGVWQTDTQYF,TGTGCCAGCAGCCTAGGCGGGGTATGGCAGACAGATACGCAGTATTTT
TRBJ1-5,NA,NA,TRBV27,CASSFSAGDQPQHF,TGTGCCAGCAGTTTTTCGGCAGGGGATCAGCCCCAGCATTTT
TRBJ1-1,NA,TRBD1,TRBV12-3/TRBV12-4,CASSFFSGTGARRNTEAFF,TGTGCCAGCAGTTTCTTCTCAGGGACAGGGGCCAGAAGGAACACTGAAGCTTTCTTT
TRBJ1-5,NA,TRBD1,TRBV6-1,CASESGQGYQPQHF,TGTGCCAGCGAGTCCGGACAGGGTTATCAGCCCCAGCATTTT
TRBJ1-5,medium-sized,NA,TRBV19,CASSRAAGYSNQPQHF,TGTGCCAGTAGTAGGGCCGCAGGTTATAGCAATCAGCCCCAGCATTTT
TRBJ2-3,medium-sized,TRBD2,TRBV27,CASSLVRGRGTDTQYF,TGTGCCAGCAGTTTAGTCCGCGGGAGAGGTACAGATACGCAGTATTTT
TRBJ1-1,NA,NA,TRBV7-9,CASSGGTKNTEAFF,TGTGCCAGCAGCGGCGGGACGAAGAACACTGAAGCTTTCTTT
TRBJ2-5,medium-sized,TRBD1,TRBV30,CAWSQDRRPQETQYF,TGTGCCTGGAGCCAGGACAGGCGGCCCCAAGAGACCCAGTACTTC
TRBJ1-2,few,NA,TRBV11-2,CASSLAGFNYGYTF,TGTGCCAGCAGCTTAGCCGGTTTTAACTATGGCTACACCTTC
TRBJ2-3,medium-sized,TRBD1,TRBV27,CASRRDREEFFDTQYF,TGTGCCAGCAGAAGGGACAGGGAGGAATTCTTCGATACGCAGTATTTT
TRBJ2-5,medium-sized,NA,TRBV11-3,CASSLDLASGQETQYF,TGTGCCAGCAGCTTAGATCTGGCGAGTGGGCAAGAGACCCAGTACTTC
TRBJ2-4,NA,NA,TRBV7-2,CASSLQHLAKNIQYF,TGTGCCAGCAGCTTACAACATCTAGCCAAAAACATTCAGTACTTC
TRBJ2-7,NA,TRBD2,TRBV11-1,CASSPAGEGYEQYF,TGTGCCAGCAGTCCAGCGGGGGAGGGGTACGAGCAGTACTTC
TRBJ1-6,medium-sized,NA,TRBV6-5,CASRPGTDYSPLHF,TGTGCCAGCAGACCCGGGACGGATTATTCACCCCTCCACTTT
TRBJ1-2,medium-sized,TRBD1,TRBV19,CASSTRTGYYYGYTF,TGTGCCAGTAGTACGAGGACAGGGTACTACTATGGCTACACCTTC
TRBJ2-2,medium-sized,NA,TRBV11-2,CASSREPHGELFF,TGTGCCAGCAGTCGGGAGCCCCACGGGGAGCTGTTTTTT
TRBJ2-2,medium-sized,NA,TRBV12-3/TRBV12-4,CASSPDSANTGELFF,TGTGCCAGCAGTCCGGACTCGGCGAACACCGGGGAGCTGTTTTTT
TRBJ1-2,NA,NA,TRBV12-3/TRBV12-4,CASSSETSGHTF,TGTGCCAGCAGTTCCGAGACCTCTGGCCACACCTTC
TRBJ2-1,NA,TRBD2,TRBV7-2,CARSRTWRLAGVDEQFF,TGTGCCAGGAGCCGCACCTGGAGGCTAGCGGGAGTGGATGAGCAGTTCTTC
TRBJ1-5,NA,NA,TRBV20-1,CSARDPGGPGSNQPQHF,TGCAGTGCTAGAGATCCTGGGGGACCTGGTAGCAATCAGCCCCAGCATTTT
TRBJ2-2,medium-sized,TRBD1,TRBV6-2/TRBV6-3,CASRTGHTGELFF,TGTGCCAGCCGGACAGGGCACACCGGGGAGCTGTTTTTT
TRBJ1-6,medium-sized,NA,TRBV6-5,CASSYRNSPLHF,TGTGCCAGCAGTTACAGGAATTCACCCCTCCACTTT
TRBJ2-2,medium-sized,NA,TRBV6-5,CASSWGYGTGELFF,TGTGCCAGCAGTTGGGGGTACGGCACCGGGGAGCTGTTTTTT
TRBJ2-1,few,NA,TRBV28,CASNRRNEQFF,TGTGCCAGCAACCGCAGGAATGAGCAGTTCTTC
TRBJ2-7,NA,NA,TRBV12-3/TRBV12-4,CASSGEAHRSYEQYF,TGTGCCAGCAGTGGAGAGGCTCACAGGTCCTACGAGCAGTACTTC
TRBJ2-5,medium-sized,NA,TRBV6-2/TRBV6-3,CASSFPGTLVETQYF,TGTGCCAGCAGTTTCCCCGGGACACTGGTCGAGACCCAGTACTTC
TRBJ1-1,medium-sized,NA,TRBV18,CASLLDGGTEAFF,TGTGCCAGCTTACTCGATGGCGGCACTGAAGCTTTCTTT
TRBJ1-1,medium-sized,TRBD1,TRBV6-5,CASSQTGFGATEAFF,TGTGCCAGCAGCCAGACAGGGTTTGGCGCCACTGAAGCTTTCTTT
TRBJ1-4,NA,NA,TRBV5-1,CASSLAFPGRTNEKLFF,TGCGCCAGCAGCTTGGCCTTCCCGGGGAGAACTAATGAAAAACTGTTTTTT
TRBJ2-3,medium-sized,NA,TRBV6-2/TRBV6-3,CASSFTGSDTQYF,TGTGCCAGCAGTTTTACAGGGTCAGATACGCAGTATTTT
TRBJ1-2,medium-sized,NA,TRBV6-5,CASRQGNYGYTF,TGTGCCAGCAGACAGGGTAACTATGGCTACACCTTC
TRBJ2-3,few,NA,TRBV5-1,CASSLSTDTQYF,TGCGCCAGCAGCCTATCTACAGATACGCAGTATTTT
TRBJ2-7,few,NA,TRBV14,CASSHWGAGAYEQYF,TGTGCCAGCAGCCATTGGGGGGCGGGGGCCTACGAGCAGTACTTC
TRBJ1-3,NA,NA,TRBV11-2,CASSADMAFSGNTIYF,TGTGCCAGCAGCGCAGATATGGCCTTCTCTGGAAACACCATATATTTT
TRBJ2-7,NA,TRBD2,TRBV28,CASRGGDLHSYEQYF,TGTGCCAGCAGGGGGGGGGACCTACACTCCTACGAGCAGTACTTC
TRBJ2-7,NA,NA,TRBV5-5,CASSATGFHEQYF,TGTGCCAGCAGCGCTACAGGGTTCCACGAGCAGTACTTC
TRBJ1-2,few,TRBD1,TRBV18,CASSQLTGDGYTF,TGTGCCAGCTCACAACTGACAGGGGATGGCTACACCTTC
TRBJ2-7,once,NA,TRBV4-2,CASSQALQSSYEQYF,TGTGCCAGCAGCCAAGCACTTCAAAGCTCCTACGAGCAGTACTTC
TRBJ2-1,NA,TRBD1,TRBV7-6,CASSFQGQINEQFF,TGTGCCAGCAGCTTCCAGGGACAGATAAATGAGCAGTTCTTC
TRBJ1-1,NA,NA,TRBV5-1,CASSLGSEGSNTEAFF,TGCGCCAGCAGCTTGGGTTCCGAGGGCTCGAACACTGAAGCTTTCTTT
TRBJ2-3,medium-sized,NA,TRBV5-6,CASSETGAPTDTQYF,TGTGCCAGCAGCGAGACTGGGGCCCCCACAGATACGCAGTATTTT
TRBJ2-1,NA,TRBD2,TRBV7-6,CASSSGTSGRANEQFF,TGTGCCAGCAGCTCCGGGACTAGCGGGAGGGCGAACGAGCAGTTCTTC
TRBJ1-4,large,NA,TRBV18,CASSPAGLMREKLFF,TGTGCCAGCTCGCCCGCGGGTTTGATGAGGGAAAAACTGTTTTTT
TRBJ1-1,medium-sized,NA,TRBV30,CAWSVPFGRAEAFF,TGTGCCTGGAGTGTACCCTTTGGGAGGGCTGAAGCTTTCTTT
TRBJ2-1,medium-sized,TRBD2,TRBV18,CASSPRTSGSYNEQFF,TGTGCCAGCTCACCAAGGACTAGCGGCTCCTACAATGAGCAGTTCTTC
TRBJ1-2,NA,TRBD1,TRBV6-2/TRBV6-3,CASSSRTGNYGYTF,TGTGCCAGCAGCTCCAGGACAGGGAACTATGGCTACACCTTC
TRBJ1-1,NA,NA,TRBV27,CASSSPGQRNTEAFF,TGTGCCAGCAGCTCACCGGGACAAAGGAACACTGAAGCTTTCTTT